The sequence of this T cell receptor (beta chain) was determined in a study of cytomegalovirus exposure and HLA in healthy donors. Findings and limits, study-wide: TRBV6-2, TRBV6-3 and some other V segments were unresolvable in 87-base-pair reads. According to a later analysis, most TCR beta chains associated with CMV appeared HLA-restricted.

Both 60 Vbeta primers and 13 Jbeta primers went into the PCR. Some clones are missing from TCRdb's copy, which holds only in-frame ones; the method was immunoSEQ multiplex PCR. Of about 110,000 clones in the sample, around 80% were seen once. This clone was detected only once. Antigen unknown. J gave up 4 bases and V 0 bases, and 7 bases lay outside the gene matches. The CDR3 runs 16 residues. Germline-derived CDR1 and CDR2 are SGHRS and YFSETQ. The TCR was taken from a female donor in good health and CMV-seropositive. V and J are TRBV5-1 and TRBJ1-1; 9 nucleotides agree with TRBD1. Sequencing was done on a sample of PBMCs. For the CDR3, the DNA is TGCGCCAGCAGCTTGGTCCAACAGGGGGCCGGCACTGAAGCTTTCTTT. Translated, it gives CASSLVQQGAGTEAFF.